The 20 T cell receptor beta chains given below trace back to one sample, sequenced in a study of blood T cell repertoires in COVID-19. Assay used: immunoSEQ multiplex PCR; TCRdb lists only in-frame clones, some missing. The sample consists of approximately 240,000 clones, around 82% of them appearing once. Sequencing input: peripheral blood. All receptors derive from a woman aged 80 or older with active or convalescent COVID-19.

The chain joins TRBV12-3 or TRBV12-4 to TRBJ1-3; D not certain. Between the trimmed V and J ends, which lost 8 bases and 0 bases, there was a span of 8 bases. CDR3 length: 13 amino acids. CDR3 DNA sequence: TGTGCCAGCGGATACAGCTCTGGAAACACCATATATTTT. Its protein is CASGYSSGNTIYF.

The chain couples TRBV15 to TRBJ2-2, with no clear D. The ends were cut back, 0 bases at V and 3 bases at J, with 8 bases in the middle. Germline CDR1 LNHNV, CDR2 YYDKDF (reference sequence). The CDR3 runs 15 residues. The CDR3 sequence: CATSRDFSYTGELFF. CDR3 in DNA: TGTGCCACCAGCAGAGATTTTAGCTACACCGGGGAGCTGTTTTTT.

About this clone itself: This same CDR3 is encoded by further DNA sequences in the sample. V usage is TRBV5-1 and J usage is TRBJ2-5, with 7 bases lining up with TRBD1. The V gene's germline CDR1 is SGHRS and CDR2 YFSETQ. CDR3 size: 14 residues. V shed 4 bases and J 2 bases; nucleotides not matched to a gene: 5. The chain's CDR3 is CASSPGTAQETQYF. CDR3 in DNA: TGCGCCAGCAGCCCAGGGACAGCACAAGAGACCCAGTACTTC.

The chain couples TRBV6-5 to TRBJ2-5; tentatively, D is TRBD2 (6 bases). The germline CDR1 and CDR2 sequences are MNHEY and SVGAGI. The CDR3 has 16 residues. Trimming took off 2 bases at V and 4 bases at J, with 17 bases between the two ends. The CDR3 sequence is CASSYGGAVWGETQYF. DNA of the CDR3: TGTGCCAGCAGTTACGGAGGGGCGGTTTGGGGAGAGACCCAGTACTTC.

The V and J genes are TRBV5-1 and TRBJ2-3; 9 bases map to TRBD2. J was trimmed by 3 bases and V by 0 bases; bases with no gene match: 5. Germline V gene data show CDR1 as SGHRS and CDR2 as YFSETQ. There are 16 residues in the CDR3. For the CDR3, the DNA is TGCGCCAGCAGCTTGGAATTAGCGGGAGAAACAGATACGCAGTATTTT. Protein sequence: CASSLELAGETDTQYF.

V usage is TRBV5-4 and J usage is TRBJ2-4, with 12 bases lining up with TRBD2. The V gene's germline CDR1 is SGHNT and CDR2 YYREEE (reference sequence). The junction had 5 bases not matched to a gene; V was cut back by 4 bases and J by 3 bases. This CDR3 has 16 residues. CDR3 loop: CASSVQTSGSKNIQYF. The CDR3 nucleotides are TGTGCCAGCAGCGTTCAGACTAGCGGGAGCAAAAACATTCAGTACTTC.

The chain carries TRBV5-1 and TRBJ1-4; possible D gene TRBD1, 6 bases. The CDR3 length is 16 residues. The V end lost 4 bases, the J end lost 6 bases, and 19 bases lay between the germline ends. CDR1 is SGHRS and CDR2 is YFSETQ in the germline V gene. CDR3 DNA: TGCGCCAGCAGCCCACTGACAGGCGGGGGAGATGAAAAACTGTTTTTT. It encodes CASSPLTGGGDEKLFF. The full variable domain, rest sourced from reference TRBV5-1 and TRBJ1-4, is KAGVTQTPRYLIKTRGQQVTLSCSPISGHRSVSWYQQTPGQGLQFLFEYFSETQRNKGNFPGRFSGRQFSNSRSEMNVSTLELGDSALYLCASSPLTGGGDEKLFFGSGTQLSVL.

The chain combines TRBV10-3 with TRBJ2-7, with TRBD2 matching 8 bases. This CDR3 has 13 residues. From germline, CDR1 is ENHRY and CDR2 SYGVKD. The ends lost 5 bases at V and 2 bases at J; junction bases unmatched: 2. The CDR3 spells CAISSGSTYEQYF. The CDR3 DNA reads TGTGCCATCAGTAGCGGGAGCACCTACGAGCAGTACTTC.

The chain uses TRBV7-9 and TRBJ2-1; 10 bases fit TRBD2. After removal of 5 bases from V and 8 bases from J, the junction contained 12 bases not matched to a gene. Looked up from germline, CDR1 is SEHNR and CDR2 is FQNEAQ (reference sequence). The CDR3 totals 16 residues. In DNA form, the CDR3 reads TGTGCCAGCAGCCGACCTCAAACTAGCGGGGCGCATGAGCAGTTCTTC. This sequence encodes CASSRPQTSGAHEQFF.

CDR3 in DNA: TGTGCCAGCAGCTTAGGCGGACAGGGGGGCGACGAGCAGTACTTC. Translating it yields CASSLGGQGGDEQYF. J is TRBJ2-7 and V is TRBV11-3, with TRBD1 identical over 10 bases. V dropped 1 base and J dropped 5; count of bases not matched to a gene: 5. The CDR3 runs 15 residues. CDR1 SGHNT and CDR2 YENEEA come from the germline V gene.

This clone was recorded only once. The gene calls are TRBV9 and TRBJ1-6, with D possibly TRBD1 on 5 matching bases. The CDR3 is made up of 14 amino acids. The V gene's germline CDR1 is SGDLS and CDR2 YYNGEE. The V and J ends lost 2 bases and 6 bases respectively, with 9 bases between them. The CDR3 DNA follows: TGTGCCAGCAGCGTGACAGTGGTTAATTCACCCCTCCACTTT. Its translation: CASSVTVVNSPLHF. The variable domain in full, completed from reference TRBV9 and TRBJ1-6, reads DSGVTQTPKHLITATGQRVTLRCSPRSGDLSVYWYQQSLDQGLQFLIQYYNGEERAKGNILERFSAQQFPDLHSELNLSSLELGDSALYFCASSVTVVNSPLHFGNGTRLTVT.

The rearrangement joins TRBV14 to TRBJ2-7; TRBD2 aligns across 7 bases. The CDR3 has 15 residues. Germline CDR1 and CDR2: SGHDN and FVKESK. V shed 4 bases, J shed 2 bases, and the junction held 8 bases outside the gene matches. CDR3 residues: CASSPYSGLTYEQYF. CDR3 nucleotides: TGTGCCAGCAGCCCATATAGCGGGCTCACCTACGAGCAGTACTTC.

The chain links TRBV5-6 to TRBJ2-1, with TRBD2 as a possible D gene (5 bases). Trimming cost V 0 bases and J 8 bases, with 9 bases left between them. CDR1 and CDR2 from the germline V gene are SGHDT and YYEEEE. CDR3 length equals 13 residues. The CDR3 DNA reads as TGTGCCAGCAGCTTGGTCGGAGCGGATGAGCAGTTCTTC. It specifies CASSLVGADEQFF.

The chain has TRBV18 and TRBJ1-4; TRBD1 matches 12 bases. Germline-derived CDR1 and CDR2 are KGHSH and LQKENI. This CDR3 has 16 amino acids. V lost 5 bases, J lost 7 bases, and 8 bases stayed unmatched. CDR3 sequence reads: CASSRERGQGAEKLFF. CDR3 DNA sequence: TGTGCCAGCTCAAGGGAGCGGGGACAGGGGGCTGAAAAACTGTTTTTT.

CDR3 in DNA: TGTGCCAGCAGCCCCGGACAGGGTGGTCAGCCCCAGCATTTT. This encodes CASSPGQGGQPQHF. V and J are TRBV7-9 and TRBJ1-5; 8 bases agree with TRBD1. In germline, CDR1 is SEHNR, CDR2 FQNEAQ (reference sequence). Trimming removed 5 bases from V and 6 bases from J; junction bases left unmatched: 6. The CDR3 covers 14 residues.

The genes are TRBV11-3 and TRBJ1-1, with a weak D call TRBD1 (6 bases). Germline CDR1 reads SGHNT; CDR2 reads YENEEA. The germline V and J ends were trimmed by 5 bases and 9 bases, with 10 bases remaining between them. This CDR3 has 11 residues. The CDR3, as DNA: TGTGCCAGCAGCAGGACAGAGAAAGCTTTCTTT. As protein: CASSRTEKAFF.

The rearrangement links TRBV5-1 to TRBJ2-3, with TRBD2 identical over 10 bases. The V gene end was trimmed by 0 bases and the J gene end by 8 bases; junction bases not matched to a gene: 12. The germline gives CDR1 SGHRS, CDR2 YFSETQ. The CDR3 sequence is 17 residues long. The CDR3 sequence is CASSLARTSGLPGTQYF. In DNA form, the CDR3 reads TGCGCCAGCAGCTTGGCCCGGACTAGCGGCCTACCGGGTACGCAGTATTTT.

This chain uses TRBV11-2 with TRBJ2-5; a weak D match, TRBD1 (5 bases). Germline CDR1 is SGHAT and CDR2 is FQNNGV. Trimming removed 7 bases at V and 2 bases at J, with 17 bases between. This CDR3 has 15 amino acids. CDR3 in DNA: TGTGCCAGCATCTATAGTGGGGCAGATCAAGAGACCCAGTACTTC. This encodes CASIYSGADQETQYF.

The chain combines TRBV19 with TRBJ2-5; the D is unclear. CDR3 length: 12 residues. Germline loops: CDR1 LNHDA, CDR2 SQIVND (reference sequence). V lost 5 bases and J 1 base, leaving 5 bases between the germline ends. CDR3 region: CASSSRQETQYF. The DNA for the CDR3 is TGTGCCAGTAGTTCCCGCCAAGAGACCCAGTACTTC.

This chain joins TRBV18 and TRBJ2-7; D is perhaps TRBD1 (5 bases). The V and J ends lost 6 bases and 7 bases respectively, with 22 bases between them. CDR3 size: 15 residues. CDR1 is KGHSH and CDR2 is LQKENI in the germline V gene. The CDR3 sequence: CASSRTAQGGGEQYF. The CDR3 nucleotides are TGTGCCAGCTCCCGAACTGCGCAGGGTGGTGGTGAGCAGTACTTC.